These T cell receptor beta chains were read from a single sample in a study of blood T cell repertoires in COVID-19. TCRdb's table, derived via immunoSEQ multiplex PCR, lists solely in-frame clones and lacks some. Of about 91,000 clones in the sample, about 75% were seen once. The sequenced sample consisted of peripheral blood. These receptors originate from a woman of 80 years or more with acute or convalescent COVID-19. CDR3s include the opening cysteine and the closing phenylalanine or tryptophan. The D gene is left open where the match is weak. Clone sizes are given selectively: once, few, many, or a class where the clone is expanded.

cdr3_nt,cdr3_aa,v_call,j_call,clone_size,d_call,cdr3_length
TGTGCCAGCAGCAACGGACAGGACCTTGAAGCTTTCTTT,CASSNGQDLEAFF,TRBV7-9,TRBJ1-1,.,TRBD1,13
TGTGCCAGCTTTTTGGGGAGTGAAAGCTATGGCTACACCTTC,CASFLGSESYGYTF,TRBV7-9,TRBJ1-2,.,.,14
TGTGCCAGCAGCCACCCCGGGACTAGCTACGAGCAGTACTTC,CASSHPGTSYEQYF,TRBV5-4,TRBJ2-7,.,TRBD2,14
TGTGCCAGCAGCCCTCCCTCTGGAGGGAGTCAGCCCCAGCATTTT,CASSPPSGGSQPQHF,TRBV3-1/TRBV3-2,TRBJ1-5,.,.,15
TGTGCCAGCAGCTTAGTCGGGGGGGCGCCATACAATGAGCAGTTCTTC,CASSLVGGAPYNEQFF,TRBV11-1,TRBJ2-1,.,TRBD2,16
TGTGCCAGCAGCTTAACGGGACAGGGGCCGAGAACCTTC,CASSLTGQGPRTF,TRBV7-3,TRBJ1-2,.,TRBD1,13
TGTGCCAGCAGACCCGTTGACAGGACGAACACTGAAGCTTTCTTT,CASRPVDRTNTEAFF,TRBV5-6,TRBJ1-1,.,.,15
TGTGCCAGCAGCTTGTTGCGGACAGGGCCCTCTATGGGCTACACCTTC,CASSLLRTGPSMGYTF,TRBV5-6,TRBJ1-2,.,TRBD1,16
TGTGCCAGCTCATTCACCGGGACTCAGCCCTCCTACGAGCAGTACTTC,CASSFTGTQPSYEQYF,TRBV18,TRBJ2-7,.,.,16
TGTGCCAGCAGCTCGAACTCGAACTCCTACAATGAGCAGTTCTTC,CASSSNSNSYNEQFF,TRBV7-2,TRBJ2-1,few,.,15
TGTGCCAGCACCAGGACAGGGAATTCACCCCTCCACTTT,CASTRTGNSPLHF,TRBV6-5,TRBJ1-6,.,TRBD1,13
TGCGCCAGCAGCTTCTCGAGGGGGCTGAACACCGGGGAGCTGTTTTTT,CASSFSRGLNTGELFF,TRBV5-1,TRBJ2-2,.,TRBD1,16
TGCGCCAGCAGCTTACAGGGGGCCGGTCAGCCCCAGCATTTT,CASSLQGAGQPQHF,TRBV5-1,TRBJ1-5,.,TRBD1,14
TGTGCCAGCAGCGCCCCACGGTACAATGAGCAGTTCTTC,CASSAPRYNEQFF,TRBV9,TRBJ2-1,.,.,13
TGTGCCGTAAACCAACAGGGGGCGAACACCGGGGAGCTGTTTTTT,CAVNQQGANTGELFF,TRBV30,TRBJ2-2,.,TRBD1,15
TGCGCCAGCAGCCAAGGACGGCTGGGGGGGAGGTTGGGTGGCTACACCTTC,CASSQGRLGGRLGGYTF,TRBV4-3,TRBJ1-2,.,.,17
TGTGCCAGCAGTACTTGGGGACTAGCGGGAGTAGAGACCCAGTACTTC,CASSTWGLAGVETQYF,TRBV6-2/TRBV6-3,TRBJ2-5,.,TRBD2,16
TGTGCCAGCAGTTTCGGACAGGGGCGGCATGGCGGCTACACCTTC,CASSFGQGRHGGYTF,TRBV7-8,TRBJ1-2,.,TRBD1,15
TGTGCCAGCGGGAGGGAGTGGGGTGAAGCTTTCTTT,CASGREWGEAFF,TRBV6-5,TRBJ1-1,once,.,12
TGTGCCAGCAGCTTTGATGGCAGATACACAAACACTGAAGCTTTCTTT,CASSFDGRYTNTEAFF,TRBV5-5,TRBJ1-1,.,.,16
TGTGCCAGCAGCTTGTACAGGACTACCGAGACCCAGTACTTC,CASSLYRTTETQYF,TRBV5-5,TRBJ2-5,.,.,14
TGTGCCAGCAGTTTAAGCGGGGGCTCCTACAATGAGCAGTTCTTC,CASSLSGGSYNEQFF,TRBV2,TRBJ2-1,.,TRBD2,15
TGCGCCAGCAGCTCTACACAGGGTCAAGAGACCCAGTACTTC,CASSSTQGQETQYF,TRBV5-1,TRBJ2-5,.,.,14
TGTGCCAGCAGCCGACAGACCTCTAGCACAGATACGCAGTATTTT,CASSRQTSSTDTQYF,TRBV9,TRBJ2-3,.,.,15
TGCGCCAGCAGTTTAGGGGGGGACACTGAAGCTTTCTTT,CASSLGGDTEAFF,TRBV5-1,TRBJ1-1,few,.,13
TGTGCCAGCAGCTTATACGGAGGGGAGCAGTACTTC,CASSLYGGEQYF,TRBV7-2,TRBJ2-7,few,.,12
TGTGCCAGCAGATGGACAGGGGTTAACACCATATATTTT,CASRWTGVNTIYF,TRBV7-2,TRBJ1-3,.,TRBD1,13
TGTGCCAGCAGTTCAGGGCTCGGCCAGCCCCAGCATTTT,CASSSGLGQPQHF,TRBV6-2/TRBV6-3,TRBJ1-5,.,.,13
TGCGCCAGCAGCCGGGACAGGAATCTGAACACTGAAGCTTTCTTT,CASSRDRNLNTEAFF,TRBV4-1,TRBJ1-1,.,TRBD1,15
TGTGCCAGCAGTCTCAGGAACCTCGGAGGCTACACCTTC,CASSLRNLGGYTF,TRBV27,TRBJ1-2,.,.,13
TGTGCCAGCCAGTCTTTTAGCAATCAGCCCCAGCATTTT,CASQSFSNQPQHF,TRBV28,TRBJ1-5,.,.,13
TGTGCCTGGAGTGTTCCCGCGGCAGGGAATTCACCCCTCCACTTT,CAWSVPAAGNSPLHF,TRBV30,TRBJ1-6,.,.,15
TGCGCCAGCAGTGGGGGACACCACTCCTACAATGAGCAGTTCTTC,CASSGGHHSYNEQFF,TRBV10-1,TRBJ2-1,once,.,15
TGTGCCAGTCGGACAGGGGGCACTTATGACTCCTATGGCTACACCTTC,CASRTGGTYDSYGYTF,TRBV19,TRBJ1-2,.,TRBD1,16
TGTGCCAGCGTACCCGCGGGGTATTCACCCCTCCACTTT,CASVPAGYSPLHF,TRBV28,TRBJ1-6,.,.,13
TGTGCCAGCAGCCATCACACGAACGGGGGGGATATTCAGTATTTT,CASSHHTNGGDIQYF,TRBV3-1/TRBV3-2,TRBJ2-3,.,TRBD2,15
TGCGCCAGCAGCGCGGGACAGGCCTACCAAGAGACCCAGTACTTC,CASSAGQAYQETQYF,TRBV10-1,TRBJ2-5,few,TRBD1,15
TGTGCCAGCAGCTTAGGGACAGGGCCCACTGAAGCTTTCTTT,CASSLGTGPTEAFF,TRBV13,TRBJ1-1,.,TRBD1,14
TGTGTCCAGCAGGGGGTAGAACGTTACTATGGCTACACCTTC,CVQQGVERYYGYTF,TRBV6-4,TRBJ1-2,.,TRBD1,14
TGTGCCAGCAGTTTCTTCGGGACAGGGTCTGCCTACGAGCAGTACTTC,CASSFFGTGSAYEQYF,TRBV6-5,TRBJ2-7,.,TRBD1,16
TGTGCCAGCAGTCCTTCGGGACAGCTGAACACTGAAGCTTTCTTT,CASSPSGQLNTEAFF,TRBV27,TRBJ1-1,.,TRBD1,15
TGTGCCACCAGCAGAGATTTGGGACAGGGCCGATCACCCCTCCACTTT,CATSRDLGQGRSPLHF,TRBV15,TRBJ1-6,.,TRBD1,16
TGTGCCAGCAGCTTCAGGGGGATGGGGCAGCCCCAGCATTTT,CASSFRGMGQPQHF,TRBV7-2,TRBJ1-5,.,TRBD1,14
TGTGCCAGCAGTTTGACGACTCTAGCTAGTGGCAATGAGCAGTTCTTC,CASSLTTLASGNEQFF,TRBV6-5,TRBJ2-1,.,.,16
TGCAGCACCGGAGATCTGGCCGAGCAGTACTTC,CSTGDLAEQYF,TRBV20-1,TRBJ2-7,.,.,11
TGTGCCAGCAGCCTGACAGGATCGGAGACCCAGTACTTC,CASSLTGSETQYF,TRBV5-6,TRBJ2-5,once,.,13
TGTGCCAGCAGCGTAATGGGACAGGGGCAAGGCTACACCTTC,CASSVMGQGQGYTF,TRBV9,TRBJ1-2,few,TRBD1,14
TGTGCCAGCAGCCCTATAGCGGATACGCAGTATTTT,CASSPIADTQYF,TRBV11-2,TRBJ2-3,.,.,12
TGTGCCAGTAGTATGGGACTAGCGGGAGACAATGAGCAGTTCTTC,CASSMGLAGDNEQFF,TRBV19,TRBJ2-1,.,TRBD2,15
TGTGCCAGCTCACCAGAGGGGACTTTTTCTGGAAACACCATATATTTT,CASSPEGTFSGNTIYF,TRBV18,TRBJ1-3,.,.,16
TGTGCCAGCAGCCCCCGGACGGGACAGAACACTGAAGCTTTCTTT,CASSPRTGQNTEAFF,TRBV9,TRBJ1-1,few,.,15